Shown below are 2 T cell receptor gamma chains from a single sample sequenced in a study of γδ T cells in repeated Plasmodium falciparum infection. Flow sorting of PBMC yielded separate Vgamma9/Vdelta2+ and Vdelta2-negative gammadelta T cell populations for bulk repertoire analysis. TCRdb called clones from the multiplex PCR reads again using CATT. The sample has 28,000 or so gamma-chain clones, approximately 1.4% seen once. Sequencing used gamma-delta T cells from blood. Every receptor here comes from a pool of human donors (malaria-infected and uninfected, not separated).

In the case of this clone: One base separates it from a far larger clone, so it is likely a read error. Other DNA variants within this sample encode the same CDR3. The V gene call reads TRGV9; no J gene was called. The CDR3 consists of 11 residues. The germline V gene has CDR1 GITISATS and CDR2 ISYDGTV (reference sequence). The CDR3 coding sequence is TGTGCCTTGTGGGAGGTATATAAGAAGCTCTTT. As protein: CALWEVYKKLF.

This clone has only a few counts. The protein that TCRdb holds for this DNA derives from a much larger clone and differs from the translated DNA at residue 9, which likely indicates a read error; the protein shown here is translated from the DNA. This chain links TRGV2 with TRGJ1 or TRGJ2. The J gene was missing in TCRdb and was found by matching the end of the DNA to germline. The CDR3 extends over 13 amino acids. In germline, CDR1 is EGSNGY, CDR2 YDSYNSKV. With 3 bases clipped from V and 8 bases from J, the junction kept 10 bases outside the gene matches. The CDR3 DNA sequence: TGTGCCACCTGGGACAGGGCGCGACATAAGAAACTCTTT. This encodes CATWDRARHKKLF.